The sequence of this T cell receptor beta chain was determined in a study of shared clonotypes between healthy human individuals (dated by TCRdb to 2018 to 2020). For the wider study: The cohort included three men and a couple of women between 18 and 49 years of age. Per donor, three plates each were used for CD4 naive and CD4 memory, two for CD8 naive, and one for CD8 memory. The study deeply sequenced blood TCR repertoires of five healthy adults to estimate repertoire size and the extent of clonotype sharing between individuals. To increase sequencing depth and limit assay-specific biases, different laboratories used diverse techniques to prepare libraries and sequence TCR repertoires. Between about 0.9 and 10 billion PBMCs per donor were obtained by leukapheresis. On the study overall, not on this receptor specifically: Based on pairwise subsampling, the degree of clonotype sharing among donors was expected to be affected by sequencing depth. About 5% of naive CD4, 3.5% of naive CD8, approximately 2% of memory CD4, and 0.4% of memory CD8 clonotypes were shared across four donors. Naive subsets generally had larger estimated clonotype richness than memory subsets. Higher generation probabilities were observed for clonotypes shared by all four sorted-subset donors than for non-shared clonotypes. Sampling was limited to blood, and TCR repertoires in tissue likely differ from TCR repertoires in blood. Rarefaction of sorted-subset datasets indicated incomplete sequencing despite the large sequencing depth. Because the study included only a small number of donors, the genetic and exposure-history diversity represented was limited.

Using the deep immunoSEQ assay, multiplex PCR amplified TCR CDR3 regions from genomic DNA. Extracted genomic DNA from each cell subset was distributed evenly across all wells of several immunoSEQ 96-well plates, and each plate was treated as a replicate. For sorted subsets, each replicate PCR was loaded with roughly 0.2 ug genomic DNA, equivalent to roughly 30,000 T cell genomes. The purified libraries were quantified using a Qubit 3.0 fluorometer, sized with a Bioanalyzer 2100, and then quantified again using the KAPA Library Quantification kit. A separate single-read 150-cycle Illumina NextSeq 550 flow cell was used to sequence each immunoSEQ 96-well plate. Per the authors' processing: Because the immunoSEQ output held only junctional sequences and lacked quality scores, the filtering could not match the filtering applied to full-length reads. Sequences were annotated with PyIR, a Python wrapper for IgBLAST v1.9, and V/J genes and CDR3 were assigned using IMGT germline references. Reads were filtered out if the reads had weak V/J assignments (E-value above 1e-6), no CDR3, stop codons, out-of-frame junctions, or ambiguous translated residues. A V3J clonotype was defined by an identical inferred V gene, J gene, and CDR3 amino acid sequence. The percentage overlap between two repertoires was calculated by dividing the number of shared unique clonotypes by the size of the smaller repertoire. Repertoire richness was assessed with RTK rarefaction, the Chao1 estimator, and Recon v2.1 estimates of unobserved clonotypes. For all TCRbeta clonotypes obtained by the gDNA method from a handful of donors, generation probabilities were computed with OLGA. Sourced from immuneACCESS, this table was stored by TCRdb with only in-frame sequences that have V and J called. A share of the clones is absent; for the studies checked, an unresolved V gene accounts for under half, and the remainder has no known explanation. The V and J calls and clone size come from that table; D and trimming were worked out from the DNA. This sample holds a few hundred thousand clones; approximately 97% were observed only once. Clones ranked in the top ten supply roughly 0.05% of the sample.

In the case of this clone: Its antigen has not been determined. No much larger clone exists at a distance of one base, and base qualities are not known.

The germline V gene encodes CDR1 SGHTA and CDR2 FQGNSA. There are 14 amino acids in the CDR3, from cysteine to phenylalanine inclusive. Of all the DNA, just the CDR3 is kept, 42 bases in frame from base 1. Relative to germline, V is 6 bases shorter and J is 2 bases shorter, with 13 bases between their ends. The donors were healthy, HIV-negative adults who had no recently reported acute infections or vaccinations. Every donor was a Caucasian adult living in Nashville, Tennessee, USA. CD4+ T cells were enriched through magnetic negative selection, after which naive cells were positively selected on CD45RA and the remaining negative fraction served as the memory subset. Blood was collected by leukapheresis, and PBMCs were isolated by Ficoll-Histopaque density gradient centrifugation and then cryopreserved in liquid nitrogen vapor phase. Purity and quantity of every magnetically sorted T cell population were checked by analytical flow cytometry. From each sorted fraction, genomic DNA was isolated and quantified by UV absorbance on a Nanodrop 2000c.

Sequencing used naive CD4+ T cells sorted from blood. The cell subset or site label corresponds to: CD45RA+ positively selected. The sequence came from a woman in her thirties in good health. The V gene is TRBV7-2 and the J gene is TRBJ2-5, with TRBD1 tentatively as D gene (6 bases match). The CDR3 corresponds to CASREQGPQETQYF. The bases are TGTGCCAGCAGGGAACAGGGCCCGCAAGAGACCCAGTACTTC.